This entry concerns a single T cell receptor (beta chain). It lacks a known antigen. No base quality information exists; no much larger clone differs at one position. These data belong to a study of cytomegalovirus exposure and HLA in healthy donors (dated 2017 in TCRdb). About the full investigation: An earlier analysis of under 600 of the donors reported about 250 Gb of sequence data and 117 million unique TCR beta sequences from about 200 million T cells. An early release that covered around 590 HLA-typed donors contained about 300 gigabases of sequencing data and 70 million to 100 million unique TCR sequences. Of the approximately 400 genotyped donors, 81% fell in the genetic ancestry cluster associated with self-reported Caucasian donors. The study aimed to test whether signatures of past pathogen exposure could be identified by cataloging public T cell receptors. The study used immunosequencing to profile the T cell repertoires of several hundred subjects and linked those repertoires to cytomegalovirus serostatus. Along with the roughly 670-subject first cohort, a separate validation cohort of more than 90 different subjects was used. To predict cytomegalovirus infection status, the study combined high-throughput TCR immunosequencing, statistical association of individual TCRs with disease status, and machine learning. In a later analysis, previously published TCR beta repertoires from 550 to 750 donors were re-analyzed and high-resolution HLA genotyping was added so that TCR occurrence patterns could be studied. Rather than using new phenotypic data, the later analysis identified candidate immune exposures from TCR beta sequences and from how often those sequences occurred across donors. To decide whether each TCR beta V gene segment behaved as functional or pseudogenic, an earlier analysis of some 570 of the donors relied on high-throughput TCR beta sequencing. Donor age, sex, ethnicity and CMV serostatus were compiled together with the repertoire data. Genome-wide SNP genotypes for about 65% of the roughly 670 donors were used in a later genetic analysis, which treated that subset as a discovery cohort. Every discovery cohort repertoire had been produced on one sequencing platform. Both class I and class II loci were covered by HLA typing, at four-digit resolution. The number of donors typed differed by locus, with 629-630 for A, B, C, DRB1 and DQB1, more than 500 for DQA1, under 610 for DPA1, and 472 for DPB1. Four to six DR-DQ haplotypes were handled as single units for association and clustering, since linkage in the cohort was strong. On average, 235,054 unique TCR beta nucleotide sequences were sequenced per donor among roughly 430 genotyped donors of the cohort, with 15% to 20% of those sequences being non-productive. What the authors observed across the whole study: Sequencing depth was assumed to be roughly uniform across donors in the presence/absence analyses, though that assumption may not hold. The 87-base-pair reads could not distinguish some IMGT-functional V segments, including TRBV6-2 and TRBV6-3, so those segments were excluded. In a later genetic analysis, a missense DCLRE1C variant was associated with V-gene and J-gene trimming of TCR beta chains, and the association was replicated in an independent cohort. In a later analysis, several top co-occurrence clusters were reported to appear linked to parvovirus B19, influenza, CMV and Epstein-Barr virus. A further reported finding was that TCR beta sequences accurately predicted the HLA-A and HLA-B alleles for most subjects in the first cohort. In a later genetic analysis, fewer N-insertions in productive TCRs were reported among donors in an Asian-associated ancestry cluster than the 666-donor mean. Assigning TCR associations to individual alleles was difficult when HLA alleles, especially DR and DQ, strongly co-occurred. A later analysis found that TCR association rates varied across HLA loci, with DRB1 alleles showing the most associated TCRs and HLA-C alleles the fewest. Linkage disequilibrium might explain the correlated functional status among segregating V segments, but an unknown experimental factor could not be ruled out. Cytomegalovirus status was reported to be diagnosed by the classifier with high specificity and sensitivity in both the original and validation cohorts. In a later analysis, HLA-associated TCR beta chains were found to be more clonally expanded and to have lower generation probabilities than equally common non-associated chains. In vitro tests confirmed that a few of the cytomegalovirus-associated TCR beta chains recognize cytomegalovirus antigens. A group of highly shared sequence variants was considered likely to be a technical artifact of the sequencing pipeline. In a later analysis, some 18,000 TCR beta sequences were associated with specific HLA alleles at a false discovery rate of 0.05. In an earlier analysis of roughly 500 of the donors, most TCR beta V segments appeared in productive rearrangements about 87% or about 30% of the time, broadly matching IMGT annotations. The earlier analysis of around 600 of the donors excluded approximately 15 rarely observed V segments, including chromosome 9 orphons, because counts were too low. The cohort was sequenced for TCR beta chains only, and without alpha or paired-chain data the features that could be detected were limited. The authors suggested that the approach could potentially be generalized to other disease states and immunological phenotypes. For the cohort, immune exposure information was limited to CMV serostatus. According to a later analysis, most CMV-associated TCR beta chains appeared to be HLA-restricted, and the HLA associations seemed to be driven largely by CMV exposure. While some public TCRs were present in many individuals, most TCR sequences turned up only very rarely across donors. A total of 150 to 200 TCR beta chains were listed by the study as associated with cytomegalovirus. Because HLA typing was unavailable for some donors at each locus, only the typed subset was used in association tests.

Libraries were made using the immunoSEQ multiplex PCR assay. For the multiplex PCR, a mixture combining 60 forward primers for TCR Vbeta segments and 13 reverse primers for TCR Jbeta segments was used. The CDR3 region of rearranged TCR beta genes was amplified from genomic DNA by a multiplex PCR assay. Amplified TCR beta libraries were sequenced as 87-base-pair reads on the Illumina HiSeq System. As for the original processing: A later analysis tallied roughly 80 million unique TCR beta chains across the 666 repertoires, and some 10 million of those chains were shared by two or more donors. Raw reads were error-corrected and collapsed into unique sequences with a nearest-neighbor algorithm that merged closely related sequences to remove PCR and sequencing errors. To assign V, D and J gene segments, CDR3 sequences were aligned to IMGT reference sequences. For a sequence to be retained, a match of at least six nucleotides to both a V gene segment and a J gene segment was required. A rearrangement was called productive if the CDR3 had no stop codons and remained in frame with V and J, and every other rearrangement was called non-productive. Following IMGT convention, CDR3 was defined as the stretch from the second conserved V-encoded cysteine to the conserved J-encoded phenylalanine. In an earlier analysis of more than 550 of the donors, sequences lacking an unambiguous match to a single V gene segment were excluded. An earlier analysis of approximately 590 of the donors classified V segments as functional when productive rearrangements were above 56.7% and as segregating when the standard deviation between donors was above 5%. To diagnose cytomegalovirus status from the catalog of TCR beta chain sequences, a statistical classification framework was built. V and J gene assignment, in a later analysis, came from comparing TCR nucleotide sequences with IMGT/GENE-DB human TR gene sequences. In a later analysis, CDR3 sequences and most-parsimonious VDJ recombination scenarios were assigned using the TCRdist pipeline. In a later analysis, each TCR beta chain was defined by its CDR3 amino acid sequence together with its V-gene family, and reads lacking a unique V-gene family were excluded. To address suspected cross-contamination and a sequencing artifact, a later analysis removed roughly 640 highly shared, low-generation-probability nucleotide sequences. In a later analysis, a clonal expansion index was calculated for each public chain from normalized within-repertoire ranks of inferred template counts. In a later analysis, generation probabilities were computed with a VDJ recombination model fitted to out-of-frame rearrangements, and the resulting probabilities were checked against IGoR. In a later analysis, TCR-TCR, TCR-HLA and TCR-CMV co-occurrence was scored with hypergeometric tests, and a repertoire-size bias correction was applied to TCR pairs. In a later analysis, false discovery rates were estimated by permuting HLA or CMV assignments 20 times. A later analysis grouped co-occurring TCRs with DBSCAN, adding TCRdist sequence similarity when clustering within HLA-allele-positive subsets. Co-occurrence clustering excluded repertoires with fewer than 30,000 or more than 120,000 public chains, plus five with anomalous nucleotide sharing. TCRdb carries this immuneACCESS record with in-frame sequences only. Its versions omit some clonotypes, under half of them owing to an unresolved V gene in the studies checked, with the rest unexplained. The D gene and trimming were derived from the DNA, and the V and J assignments and clone size from that table. This sample has about 160,000 clones in its table, and 70% to 85% of those were observed once. The ten largest account for over 1.1% of the sample.

The CDR1 and CDR2 encoded by the germline V gene are LGHNA and YSLEER. The CDR3 contains 15 residues, cysteine and phenylalanine counted. The entry retains the CDR3 DNA only, 45 bases that are in frame from base 1. Unmatched junction bases come to 4, with V trimmed by 0 bases and J by 4 bases. In total, fewer than 750 healthy bone marrow donors made up the cohort. All cohort members were sampled while nominally healthy, although unrecorded immune exposures were likely present. The donor tested CMV seronegative, placing the donor among the 350 to 400 seronegative members of the cohort. Every donor gave a peripheral blood sample, and the peripheral blood mononuclear cells from that sample were used for TCR beta sequencing. Genomic DNA was extracted from the blood cell samples with the Qiagen DNeasy Blood Extraction Kit.

Sequencing was performed on PBMCs. Here the chain combines TRBV4-3 and TRBJ2-5; TRBD2 agrees with 8 junctional bases. This TCR was sampled from a male donor in good health and CMV-seronegative. CDR3 reads: CASSQDPGGGETQYF. The DNA sequence is TGCGCCAGCAGCCAAGACCCGGGAGGGGGAGAGACCCAGTACTTC.